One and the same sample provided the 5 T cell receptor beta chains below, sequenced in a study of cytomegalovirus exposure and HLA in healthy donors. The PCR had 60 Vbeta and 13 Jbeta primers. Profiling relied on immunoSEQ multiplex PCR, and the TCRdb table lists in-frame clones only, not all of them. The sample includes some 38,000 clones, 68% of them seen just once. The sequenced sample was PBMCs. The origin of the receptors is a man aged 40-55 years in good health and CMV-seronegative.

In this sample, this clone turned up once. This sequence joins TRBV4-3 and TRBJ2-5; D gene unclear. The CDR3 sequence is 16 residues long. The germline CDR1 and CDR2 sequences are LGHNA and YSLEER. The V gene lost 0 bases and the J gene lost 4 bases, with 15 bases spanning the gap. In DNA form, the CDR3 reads TGCGCCAGCAGCCAAGATTGGGCAGGAACATCAGAGACCCAGTACTTC. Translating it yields CASSQDWAGTSETQYF.

The CDR3 here is CASSGSSGGAGELFF. For the CDR3, the DNA is TGTGCCAGCAGTGGTTCTAGCGGGGGCGCCGGGGAGCTGTTTTTT. The V and J genes are TRBV6-1 and TRBJ2-2; 10 bases are shared with TRBD2. Germline-derived CDR1 and CDR2 are MNHNS and SASEGT. V gave up 4 bases and J gave up 6 bases; unmatched junction bases: 5. The CDR3 runs 15 residues.

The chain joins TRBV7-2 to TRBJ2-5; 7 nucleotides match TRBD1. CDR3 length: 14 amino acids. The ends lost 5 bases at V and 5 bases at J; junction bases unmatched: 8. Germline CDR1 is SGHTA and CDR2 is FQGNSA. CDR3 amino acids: CASSPTGTVETQYF. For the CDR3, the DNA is TGTGCCAGCAGCCCTACCGGGACAGTCGAGACCCAGTACTTC.

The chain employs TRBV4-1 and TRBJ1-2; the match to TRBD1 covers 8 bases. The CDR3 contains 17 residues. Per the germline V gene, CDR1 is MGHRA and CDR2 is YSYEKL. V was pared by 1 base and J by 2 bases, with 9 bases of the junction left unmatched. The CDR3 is CASSQVLDRVTNYGYTF. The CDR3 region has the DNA TGCGCCAGCAGCCAAGTCCTGGACAGGGTGACAAACTATGGCTACACCTTC.

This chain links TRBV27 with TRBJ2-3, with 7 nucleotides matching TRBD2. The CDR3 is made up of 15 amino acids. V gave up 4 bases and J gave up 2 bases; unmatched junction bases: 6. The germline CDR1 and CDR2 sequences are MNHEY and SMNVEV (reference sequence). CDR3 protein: CASSSYRGDTDTQYF. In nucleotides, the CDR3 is TGTGCCAGCAGTTCCTACCGGGGGGACACAGATACGCAGTATTTT.